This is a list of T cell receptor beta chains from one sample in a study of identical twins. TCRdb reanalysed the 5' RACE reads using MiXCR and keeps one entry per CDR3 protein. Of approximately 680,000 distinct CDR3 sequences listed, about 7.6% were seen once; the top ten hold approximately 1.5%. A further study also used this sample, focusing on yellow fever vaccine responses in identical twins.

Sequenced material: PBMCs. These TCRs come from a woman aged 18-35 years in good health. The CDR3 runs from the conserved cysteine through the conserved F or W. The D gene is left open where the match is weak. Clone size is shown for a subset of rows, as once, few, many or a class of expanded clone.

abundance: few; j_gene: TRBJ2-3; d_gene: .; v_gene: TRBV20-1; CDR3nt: TGCAGTGCTAGAGGCGCGGAGCTCACAGATACGCAGTATTTT; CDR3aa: CSARGAELTDTQYF
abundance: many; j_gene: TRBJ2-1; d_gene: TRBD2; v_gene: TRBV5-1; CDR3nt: TGCGCCAGCAGCCGAGCTAGCGGAGGAGGGGATGAGCAGTTCTTC; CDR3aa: CASSRASGGGDEQFF
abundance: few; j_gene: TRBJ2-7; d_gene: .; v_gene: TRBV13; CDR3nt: TGTGCCAGCAGCACGGGCGGGTACGAGCAGTACTTC; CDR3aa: CASSTGGYEQYF
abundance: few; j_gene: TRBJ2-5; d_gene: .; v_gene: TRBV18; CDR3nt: TGTGCCAGCTCACCACCACAGGCGGGGGAGACCCAGTACTTC; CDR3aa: CASSPPQAGETQYF
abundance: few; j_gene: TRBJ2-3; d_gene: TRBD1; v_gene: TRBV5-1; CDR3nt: TGCGCCAGCGGACCGGGACAGGGGAGCACAGATACGCAGTATTTT; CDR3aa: CASGPGQGSTDTQYF
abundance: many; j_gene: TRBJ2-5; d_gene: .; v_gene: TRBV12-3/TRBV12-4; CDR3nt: TGTGCCAGCAGTTCCGCGACTCGGGGCGTCTCCATGGGTGTACAAGAGACCCAGTACTTC; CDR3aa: CASSSATRGVSMGVQETQYF
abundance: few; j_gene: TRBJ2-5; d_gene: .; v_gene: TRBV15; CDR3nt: TGTGCCACCAGCAGAAGATTTTTATCGGGACACATCCAAGAGACCCAGTACTTC; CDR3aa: CATSRRFLSGHIQETQYF
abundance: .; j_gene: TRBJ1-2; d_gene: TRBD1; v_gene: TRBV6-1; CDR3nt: TGTGCCAGCAGACCCGGAGGGACAGGGGGTAGTGGCTACACCTTC; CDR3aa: CASRPGGTGGSGYTF
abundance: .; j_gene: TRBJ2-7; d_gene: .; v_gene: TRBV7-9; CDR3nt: TGTGCCAGCAGCTTAGTTGGGGGACTCGCGAGTTTCGAGCTGTACTTC; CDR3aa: CASSLVGGLASFELYF
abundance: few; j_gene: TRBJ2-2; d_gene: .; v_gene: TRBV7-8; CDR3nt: TGTGCCAGCAGCTTAGTTTTGGCGAGGGAGCTGTTTTTT; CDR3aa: CASSLVLARELFF
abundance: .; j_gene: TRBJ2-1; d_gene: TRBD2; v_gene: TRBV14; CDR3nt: TGTGCCAGCAGCCAAGATCGAACTAGCGGGAGGGTCCTACTCAATGAGCAGTTCTTC; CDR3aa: CASSQDRTSGRVLLNEQFF
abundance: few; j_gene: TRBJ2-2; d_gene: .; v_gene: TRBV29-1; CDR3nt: TGCAGCGTTGCGTGGACGGGGGGGGAGCTGTTTTTT; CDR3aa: CSVAWTGGELFF
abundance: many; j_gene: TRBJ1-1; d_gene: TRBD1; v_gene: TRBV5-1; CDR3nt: TGTGCCAGCAGCCCCGGGACAGGGAACACTGAAGCTTTCTTT; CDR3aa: CASSPGTGNTEAFF
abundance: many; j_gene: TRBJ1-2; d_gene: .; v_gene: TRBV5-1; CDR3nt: TGCGCCAGCAGCCTTCAAGACAGTGGCTATGGCTACACCTTC; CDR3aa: CASSLQDSGYGYTF
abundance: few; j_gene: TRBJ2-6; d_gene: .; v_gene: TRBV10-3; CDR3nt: TGTGCCATCAGTGAGTCGGATTGGGAGGCGGAGGGGGCCAACGTCCTGACTTTC; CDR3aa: CAISESDWEAEGANVLTF
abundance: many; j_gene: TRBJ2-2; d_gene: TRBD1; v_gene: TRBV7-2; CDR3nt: TGTGCCAGCACCCCCGACAGGGTGGTAGACGGGGAGCTGTTTTTT; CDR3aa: CASTPDRVVDGELFF
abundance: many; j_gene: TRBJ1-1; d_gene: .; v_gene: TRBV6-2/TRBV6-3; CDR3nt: TGTGCCAGCTATAGAGGACTGAACACTGAAGCTTTCTTT; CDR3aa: CASYRGLNTEAFF
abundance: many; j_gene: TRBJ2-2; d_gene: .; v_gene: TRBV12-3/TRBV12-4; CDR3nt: TGTGCCAGCAGTTTCGACTTGGCGGCCGGGGAGCTGTTTTTT; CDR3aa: CASSFDLAAGELFF
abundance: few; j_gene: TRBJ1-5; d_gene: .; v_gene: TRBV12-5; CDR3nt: TGTGCTAGTGGTTTGGTACGCTCGGGGGGGGGCAATCAGCCCCAGCATTTT; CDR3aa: CASGLVRSGGGNQPQHF
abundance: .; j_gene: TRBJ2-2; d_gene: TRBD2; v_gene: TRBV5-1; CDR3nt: TGCGCCAGCAGCGCTAGCGGGGGACGATTGAACACCGGGGAGCTGTTTTTT; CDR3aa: CASSASGGRLNTGELFF
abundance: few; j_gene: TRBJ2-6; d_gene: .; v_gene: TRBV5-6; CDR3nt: TGTGCCAGCAGCTTGGCTAACCCAGGGCCCAGCTCTGGGGCCAACGTCCTGACTTTC; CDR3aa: CASSLANPGPSSGANVLTF
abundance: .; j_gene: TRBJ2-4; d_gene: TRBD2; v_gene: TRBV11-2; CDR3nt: TGTGCTAGCCGATCTAGCGGAGAAAACATTCAGTACTTC; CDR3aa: CASRSSGENIQYF
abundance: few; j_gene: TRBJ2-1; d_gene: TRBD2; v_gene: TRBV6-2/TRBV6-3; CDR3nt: TGTGCCAGCAGTCCTGTTAGCGGGGGGGCCACGACTCAAAGGGCGTTTTACAATGAGCAGTTCTTC; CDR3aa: CASSPVSGGATTQRAFYNEQFF
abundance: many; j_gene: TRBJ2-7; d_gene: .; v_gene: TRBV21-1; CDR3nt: TGTGCCAGCAGCAAGCCGGGACAGGGGTCCTACGAGCAGTACTTC; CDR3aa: CASSKPGQGSYEQYF
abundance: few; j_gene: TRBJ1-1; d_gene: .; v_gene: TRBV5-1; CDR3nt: TGCGCCAGCAGCTTGGTCAGCACAGACCGGACTGAAGCTTTCTTT; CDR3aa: CASSLVSTDRTEAFF
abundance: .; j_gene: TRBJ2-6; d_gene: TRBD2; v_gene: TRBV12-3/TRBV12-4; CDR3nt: TGTGCCAGCTGTGAACTAGTAGCGGGAGGGTCTGGGGCCAACGTCCTGACTTTC; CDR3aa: CASCELVAGGSGANVLTF
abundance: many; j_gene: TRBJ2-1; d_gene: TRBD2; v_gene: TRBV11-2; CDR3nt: TGTGCCAGCAGCTTAGCCGGGGGGGCCATTTATGAGCAGTTCTTC; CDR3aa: CASSLAGGAIYEQFF